This T cell receptor beta chain was obtained from a study of blood T cells in healthy people across ages. Together with a sample-barcoded 5' primer, a J-beta primer mix was included in a second PCR lasting roughly 7 to 11 cycles. TCRdb called the 5' RACE reads again in MiXCR, with one record for every CDR3 protein. The sample lists 540,000 or so distinct CDR3 sequences, 27% occurring once. Healthy individuals of Caucasian origin from Russia, aged roughly 6 to 100, served as donors. Study outcomes and limitations: More naive CD4+ cells and higher diversity marked long-lived donors relative to aged donors.

This clonotype was seen a few times. The antigen is not known. The junction had 14 bases not matched to a gene; V was cut back by 6 bases and J by 2 bases. The germline V gene encodes CDR1 SGDLS and CDR2 YYNGEE. The CDR3 is 17 residues long. This receptor was taken from a woman aged 70-85 years in good health. The rearrangement links TRBV9 to TRBJ2-3, with 8 bases aligning to TRBD2. The sequenced sample was blood. CDR3 nucleotides: TGTGCCAGCATCCCCCGGGGGGGGAAAAAACACACAGATACGCAGTATTTT. Its protein is CASIPRGGKKHTDTQYF.